Listed here is a single T cell receptor (beta chain). These data belong to a study of cytomegalovirus exposure and HLA in healthy donors. 60 Vbeta and 13 Jbeta primers were used in PCR. Source study methods: In a later analysis, of some 80 million unique beta chains, 9 million to 11 million appeared in at least two donors. Data came from immunoSEQ multiplex PCR; TCRdb stores just in-frame clones and leaves some out. V and J calls plus clone size are reproduced from that table; the DNA served to infer D and trimming. The sample records about 170,000 clones, around 78% being singletons. The CDR3 contains 13 residues. The V gene end was trimmed by 2 bases and the J gene end by 8 bases; junction bases not matched to a gene: 5. Looked up from germline, CDR1 is MNHEY and CDR2 is SVGAGI.

The chain carries TRBV6-5 and TRBJ1-2; TRBD1 agrees at 7 bases. Material for sequencing was PBMCs. The source is a woman in her thirties in good health and CMV-seropositive. The CDR3 protein is CASSYRQGWGYTF. The CDR3 bases are TGTGCCAGCAGTTACCGACAGGGTTGGGGCTACACCTTC.